One T cell receptor (beta chain) is described in this entry. This sample was taken from a study of blood T cell repertoires in COVID-19. Study information: The analysed material was cDNA or gDNA that came from T cells, B-cell-depleted T cells, or PBMCs.

Authors' processing steps: Estimation of nucleated cell counts relied on the amplification of reference gene primers. The table came from immunoSEQ multiplex PCR; TCRdb's copy has only in-frame clones and leaves some out. The V and J calls and clone size are taken from that table; D and trimming were inferred from the DNA. Among over 60,000 clones listed, around 77% were seen once. The CDR3 is 15 residues long. V lost 3 bases and J lost 7, with 18 bases in between. Germline CDR1 reads SNHLY; CDR2 reads FYNNEI. Material: peripheral blood. The rearrangement links TRBV2 to TRBJ1-2; a possible D gene is TRBD1 (5 bases). The origin of this receptor is a man older than 75 with active or convalescent COVID-19. The CDR3 reads CASSERPGFQGGYTF. CDR3 nucleotides: TGTGCCAGCAGTGAGCGGCCAGGGTTTCAGGGTGGCTACACCTTC.